This TCR beta chain comes out of a study of pediatric ulcerative colitis. General study results and limits: Blood-rectal clonal overlap within each person was significantly higher in ulcerative colitis patients than controls.

For this clone: Its antigen is unidentified.

The assay was immunoSEQ multiplex PCR, and TCRdb's table has in-frame clones only and misses some. The data contain about 40,000 clones, 75% of them singletons. The rectum was sampled with one to two pinch biopsies at colonoscopy. Germline CDR1 and CDR2: SGHTA and FQGNSA. CDR3 length: 13 amino acids. V lost 2 bases and J lost 5; bases outside the gene matches: 3. The genes are TRBV7-2 and TRBJ2-7; 7 bases line up with TRBD1. Sequencing was done on a sample of gut tissue. This TCR came from a boy between 10 and 17 years old with severe ulcerative colitis. DNA for the CDR3: TGTGCCAGCAGCTTATTGCAGGGGGACGAGCAGTACTTC. This sequence encodes CASSLLQGDEQYF. The full variable domain, rest sourced from reference TRBV7-2 and TRBJ2-7, is GAGVSQSPSNKVTEKGKDVELRCDPISGHTALYWYRQSLGQGLEFLIYFQGNSAPDKSGLPSDRFSAERTGGSVSTLTIQRTQQEDSAVYLCASSLLQGDEQYFGPGTRLTVT.